The 17 T cell receptor beta chains listed next were all sequenced from one sample in a study of blood T cell repertoires in COVID-19. Here immunoSEQ multiplex PCR was the method, and the copy in TCRdb shows in-frame clones only, minus some. The table lists 150,000 to 200,000 clones, 86% of them singletons. The sample taken for sequencing was peripheral blood. Every receptor here comes from a man aged 50-60 years with active or convalescent COVID-19.

The rearrangement links TRBV6-2 or TRBV6-3 to TRBJ1-6, with D unclear. V was pared by 4 bases and J by 11 bases, with 9 bases between. Germline CDR1 reads MNHEY; CDR2 reads SVGEGT. The CDR3 is made up of 12 amino acids. The CDR3 DNA is TGTGCCAGCAGTTTTACGGAGCCACCCCTCCACTTT. Translating it yields CASSFTEPPLHF.

V is TRBV5-5 and J is TRBJ2-5; 8 positions match TRBD2. Germline V gives CDR1 SGHKS, CDR2 YYEKEE (reference sequence). V shed 4 bases, J shed 4 bases, and the junction held 9 bases outside the gene matches. The CDR3 length is 15 residues. The DNA for the CDR3 is TGTGCCAGCAGCCCCCCAGCGGGAGTTGGAGAGACCCAGTACTTC. It yields the protein CASSPPAGVGETQYF.

The chain links TRBV7-2 to TRBJ1-6; a weak D match, TRBD1 (5 bases). Trimming stripped 1 base from V and 9 bases from J, with 13 bases between. The CDR3 has 15 residues. CDR1 and CDR2 from the germline V gene are SGHTA and FQGNSA. CDR3 nucleotides: TGTGCCAGCAGCTTAGAAGGGGATTCTACTTCACCCCTCCACTTT. This translates into CASSLEGDSTSPLHF. The full variable domain, its missing parts supplied by reference TRBV7-2 and TRBJ1-6, is GAGVSQSPSNKVTEKGKDVELRCDPISGHTALYWYRQSLGQGLEFLIYFQGNSAPDKSGLPSDRFSAERTGGSVSTLTIQRTQQEDSAVYLCASSLEGDSTSPLHFGNGTRLTVT.

The rearrangement uses TRBV6-5 and TRBJ2-7; D may be TRBD1 (6 bases). This CDR3 is 11 amino acids long. Germline CDR1 is MNHEY and CDR2 is SVGAGI. With 6 bases removed from V and 6 bases from J, the gap between germline ends came to 9 bases. Here the CDR3 DNA reads TGTGCCAGCAGCACAGGGACCGAGCAGTACTTC. This encodes CASSTGTEQYF.

The gene calls are TRBV4-2 and TRBJ2-3; 11 bases are shared with TRBD2. Germline V gives CDR1 LGHNA, CDR2 YNFKEQ. Trimming at V came to 0 bases and at J to 2 bases, leaving 13 bases not matched to a gene. This CDR3 spans 20 amino acids. CDR3 sequence reads: CASSQEFGLGLAELTDTQYF. DNA of the CDR3: TGTGCCAGCAGCCAAGAGTTTGGGTTGGGACTAGCGGAACTCACAGATACGCAGTATTTT.

The V gene is TRBV4-3, the J gene TRBJ1-2; D remains ambiguous. CDR1 LGHNA and CDR2 YSLEER come from the germline V gene. The CDR3 contains 15 residues. V lost 2 bases and J lost 0, with 10 bases in between. The CDR3 nucleotides read TGCGCCAGCAGCCAAACTGTCCGATCTAACTATGGCTACACCTTC. Translating gives CASSQTVRSNYGYTF.

V gene TRBV10-3 combines with J gene TRBJ1-6, with a possible D match to TRBD1 (6 bases). CDR1 ENHRY and CDR2 SYGVKD come from the germline V gene. V lost 2 bases and J 3 bases, leaving 8 bases between the germline ends. The CDR3 extends over 15 amino acids. Here the CDR3 reads CAISEGQNYNSPLHF. CDR3 in DNA: TGTGCCATCAGTGAGGGACAGAACTATAATTCACCCCTCCACTTT.

As concerns this clone: The same CDR3 can be traced to other DNA sequences in this sample. The chain combines TRBV9 with TRBJ2-2; the match to TRBD2 covers 7 bases. The J segment lost 1 base and the V segment lost 1 base, leaving 1 base of the junction unmatched. The CDR3 length is 15 residues. CDR1 and CDR2 (germline): SGDLS, YYNGEE. The CDR3 nucleotides are TGTGCCAGCAGCGTATTAGCGGGGAACACCGGGGAGCTGTTTTTT. It codes for CASSVLAGNTGELFF.

The chain couples TRBV7-2 to TRBJ1-6, with D possibly TRBD1 on 5 matching bases. V lost 4 bases and J 9 bases, leaving 13 bases between the germline ends. CDR1 and CDR2 from the germline V gene are SGHTA and FQGNSA. CDR3 length equals 14 residues. This CDR3 is CASSSMDNSSPLHF. The CDR3 DNA reads as TGTGCCAGCAGCTCTATGGACAATAGTTCACCCCTCCACTTT.

The chain is built from TRBV20-1 and TRBJ2-5; D remains ambiguous. Germline CDR1 DFQATT, CDR2 SNEGSKA (reference sequence). Trimming took off 3 bases at V and 5 bases at J, with 13 bases between the two ends. There are 13 residues in the CDR3. DNA for the CDR3: TGCAGTGCTAGTTCGCAGGTTGGGGAGACCCAGTACTTC. It specifies CSASSQVGETQYF.

CDR3 coding DNA: TGTGCCAGCAACCAACCGGGAGGGGTGAACACTGAAGCTTTCTTT. Protein sequence: CASNQPGGVNTEAFF. This sequence joins TRBV19 and TRBJ1-1; the D gene is possibly TRBD1 (5 bases). The V end lost 9 bases, the J end lost 0 bases, and 17 bases lay between the germline ends. This CDR3 comprises 15 residues. From germline, CDR1 is LNHDA and CDR2 SQIVND (reference sequence).

The V gene is TRBV30, the J gene TRBJ1-2; the D gene is possibly TRBD1 (6 bases). V was pared by 6 bases and J by 5 bases, with 13 bases between. The germline CDR1 and CDR2 sequences are GTSNPN and SVGIG (reference sequence). This CDR3 has 12 residues. The CDR3 sequence: CACPQDSYGYTF. The DNA for the CDR3 is TGTGCCTGCCCGCAGGACAGTTATGGCTACACCTTC.

A single count supports this clone. The gene calls are TRBV6-2 or TRBV6-3 and TRBJ1-5; 10 bases fit TRBD1. Looked up from germline, CDR1 is MNHEY and CDR2 is SVGEGT. The V gene end was trimmed by 0 bases and the J gene end by 8 bases; junction bases not matched to a gene: 10. The CDR3 sequence is 17 residues long. This CDR3 is CASSYSRTGGGREPQHF. For the CDR3, the DNA is TGTGCCAGCAGTTACTCACGGACAGGGGGAGGGAGAGAGCCCCAGCATTTT.

The J gene is TRBJ2-2, the V gene TRBV6-1; 12 bases agree with TRBD1. The V segment lost 3 bases and the J segment 6 bases; nucleotides outside the gene matches: 5. In germline, CDR1 is MNHNS, CDR2 SASEGT. CDR3 length: 16 amino acids. The CDR3 loop reads CASSDGGTGGAGELFF. The CDR3 coding sequence is TGTGCCAGCAGTGATGGGGGGACAGGGGGCGCCGGGGAGCTGTTTTTT.

Worth noting for this clone: The same CDR3 also results from other DNA sequences found in this sample. The V call is TRBV9, the J call TRBJ1-6; D uncertain. There are 14 residues in the CDR3. Looked up from germline, CDR1 is SGDLS and CDR2 is YYNGEE. Deletions cut 2 bases from V and 2 bases from J, with 5 bases between. CDR3 DNA: TGTGCCAGCAGCGTCCAGACCTATAATTCACCCCTCCACTTT. This sequence encodes CASSVQTYNSPLHF.

The V gene is TRBV5-1, the J gene TRBJ1-1; 8 bases are shared with TRBD1. Germline values: CDR1 SGHRS, CDR2 YFSETQ. The J segment lost 5 bases and the V segment lost 0 bases, leaving 3 bases of the junction unmatched. The CDR3 spans 14 residues. The CDR3 DNA reads TGCGCCAGCAGCTTGGGTCAGGGGGCTACTGAAGCTTTCTTT. Encoded protein: CASSLGQGATEAFF.

The rearrangement uses TRBV6-5 and TRBJ1-4, with a possible D match to TRBD1 (6 bases). The CDR3 is 14 residues long. The V end was cut by 7 bases, the J end by 3 bases, with 12 bases between. CDR1 is MNHEY, CDR2 SVGAGI, per germline. The CDR3 DNA sequence: TGTGCCAGCACCAAAAAGGGGGCTAATGAAAAACTGTTTTTT. It specifies CASTKKGANEKLFF.